What follows describes a single T cell receptor (beta chain). The antigen is not known. Each patient with chemo-refractory metastatic non-small-cell lung cancer was treated with focal radiation plus CTLA-4 blockade using ipilimumab. This entry is derived from a study of radiotherapy plus CTLA-4 blockade in lung cancer. Study-wide context: An objective response was seen in around 19% of patients, and disease control in more than 25%. Study results and caveats: Expansion of tumor-derived TCR clones was observed in blood after radiotherapy plus ipilimumab. Early blood T cell clone changes and increased post-radiation serum interferon-beta were reportedly the strongest response predictors.

The CDR3 sequence is 14 residues long. The germline gives CDR1 SGHRS, CDR2 YFSETQ. Trimming took 4 bases from V and 6 from J, leaving 14 bases between them. Generated by immunoSEQ multiplex PCR, the TCRdb table keeps only in-frame clones and is missing some. The sample lists some 51,000 clones, roughly 80% occurring once. The TCR was taken from a human donor with non-small cell lung cancer who had a complete response to radiotherapy plus ipilimumab. V gene TRBV5-1 combines with J gene TRBJ1-5; the D is unclear. This material consisted of peripheral blood, taken from a patient treated with radiotherapy plus ipilimumab. CDR3 loop: CASSQGTGSQPQHF. DNA for the CDR3: TGCGCCAGCAGCCAAGGTACGGGGAGTCAGCCCCAGCATTTT.